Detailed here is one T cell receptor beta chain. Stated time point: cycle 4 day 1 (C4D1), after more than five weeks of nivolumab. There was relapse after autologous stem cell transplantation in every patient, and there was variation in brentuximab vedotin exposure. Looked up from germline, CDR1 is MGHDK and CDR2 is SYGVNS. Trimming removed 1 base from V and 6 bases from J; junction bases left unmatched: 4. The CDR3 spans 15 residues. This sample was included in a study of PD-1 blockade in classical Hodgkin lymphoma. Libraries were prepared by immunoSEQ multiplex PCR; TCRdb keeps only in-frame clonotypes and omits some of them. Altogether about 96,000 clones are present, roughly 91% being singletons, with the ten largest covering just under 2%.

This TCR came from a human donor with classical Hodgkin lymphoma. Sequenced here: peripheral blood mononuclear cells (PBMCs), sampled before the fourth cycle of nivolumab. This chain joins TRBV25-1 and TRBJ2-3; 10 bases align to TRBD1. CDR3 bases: TGTGCCAGCAGTGAATCCGACAGGGGGCGGGATACGCAGTATTTT. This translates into CASSESDRGRDTQYF.